The 18 T cell receptor beta chains below were found in one sample sequenced in a study of blood T cell repertoires in COVID-19 (dated by TCRdb to between 2020 and 2021). Library prep was done by the immunoSEQ multiplex PCR assay. The table was pulled from immuneACCESS by TCRdb, which kept in-frame rearrangements only. Such tables lose some clones; where checked, under half of the loss comes from unresolved V genes, and the rest has no known cause. For this sample the table gives around 220,000 clones, of which approximately 81% were detected only once. The ten largest clones take up 20% of the sample. The specimen was peripheral blood. The receptors derive from a man aged 25-45 years with active or convalescent COVID-19.

V gene TRBV7-2 combines with J gene TRBJ2-7, with a weak D call TRBD2 (5 bases). The CDR3 covers 13 residues. Germline V gene lookup returns CDR1 SGHTA and CDR2 FQGNSA. Trimming left V 0 bases short and J 4 bases short, with 7 bases between. In DNA, the CDR3 is TGTGCCAGCAGCTTAGCGGGAGTGTACGAGCAGTACTTC. Translated: CASSLAGVYEQYF.

The chain uses TRBV30 and TRBJ2-6; D unclear. Deletions cut 0 bases from V and 1 base from J, with 7 bases between. The germline V gene encodes CDR1 GTSNPN and CDR2 SVGIG (reference sequence). CDR3 length: 15 amino acids. The CDR3 bases are TGTGCCTGGAGTGTACTGAGTTCTGGGGCCAACGTCCTGACTTTC. Translating it yields CAWSVLSSGANVLTF.

The chain employs TRBV5-1 and TRBJ2-4; weak D call: TRBD2 (5 bases). Deletions cut 10 bases from V and 1 base from J, with 15 bases between. This CDR3 contains 14 residues. Germline CDR1 and CDR2: SGHRS and YFSETQ. CDR3 nucleotide sequence: TGCGCCGGCGGCCAGAGGGCGGCCAAAAACATTCAGTACTTC. Its translation is CAGGQRAAKNIQYF.

This chain links TRBV27 with TRBJ2-7, with a weak D call TRBD1 (5 bases). This CDR3 is built from 14 residues. Trimming stripped 2 bases from V and 3 bases from J, with 11 bases between. Germline V gene data show CDR1 as MNHEY and CDR2 as SMNVEV (reference sequence). CDR3 nucleotides: TGTGCCAGCAGTTTAGGGGCGTTTTACTACGAGCAGTACTTC. Translation: CASSLGAFYYEQYF.

This rearrangement joins TRBV6-2 or TRBV6-3 to TRBJ1-1; 7 nucleotides line up with TRBD1. This CDR3 region has 17 residues. V lost 0 bases to trimming and J lost 1 base; unmatched junction nucleotides: 8. From germline, CDR1 is MNHEY and CDR2 SVGEGT. CDR3 nucleotides: TGTGCCAGCAGTTACTCCCGGGACAGCTATTCGAACACTGAAGCTTTCTTT. It encodes CASSYSRDSYSNTEAFF.

This chain links TRBV4-3 with TRBJ2-1, with a weak D call TRBD1 (7 bases). CDR1 LGHNA and CDR2 YSLEER come from the germline V gene. Trimming removed 4 bases from V and 5 bases from J, with 21 bases in between. The CDR3 contains 17 residues. The CDR3 coding sequence is TGCGCCAGCAGCCCCAGGGGGGAGGTCACGCGAGACAATGAGCAGTTCTTC. Protein: CASSPRGEVTRDNEQFF.

The chain recombines TRBV6-5 with TRBJ1-2, with 7 bases lining up with TRBD1. The CDR3 covers 14 residues. Losses at the gene ends were 7 bases for V and 2 bases for J; bases not matched to a gene: 7. Germline CDR1 and CDR2: MNHEY and SVGAGI. The CDR3 region is CASKGQNENYGYTF. The CDR3 DNA sequence: TGTGCCAGCAAGGGACAGAACGAGAACTATGGCTACACCTTC.

J is TRBJ2-3 and V is TRBV5-1, with D perhaps matching TRBD2 (5 bases). The CDR3 has 11 residues. Trimming shortened V by 5 bases and J by 6 bases, and 7 bases separated the two germline ends. Germline V gene data show CDR1 as SGHRS and CDR2 as YFSETQ. The DNA for the CDR3 is TGCGCCAGCAGGAGGGCGGATACGCAGTATTTT. Translation gives CASRRADTQYF.

This clone was observed a single time. V gene TRBV18 combines with J gene TRBJ2-1, with D tentatively TRBD1 (6 bases). Between the trimmed V and J ends, which lost 1 base and 5 bases, there was a span of 15 bases. Germline lookup yields CDR1 KGHSH and CDR2 LQKENI. The CDR3 totals 16 residues. CDR3 nucleotide sequence: TGTGCCAGCTCACCACTCCGGGACATCCCAAACAATGAGCAGTTCTTC. It specifies CASSPLRDIPNNEQFF.

The gene calls are TRBV3-1 (or the pseudogene TRBV3-2) and TRBJ1-1; 10 nucleotides line up with TRBD1. The V gene end was trimmed by 3 bases and the J gene end by 6 bases; junction bases not matched to a gene: 7. Germline V lookup: CDR1 LGHDT, CDR2 YNNKEL (reference sequence). The CDR3 length is 15 residues. The CDR3 coding sequence is TGTGCCAGCAGCCACCTGACAGGGGGCGCCTCTGAAGCTTTCTTT. Translated: CASSHLTGGASEAFF.

In its sample, this clone was seen a few times. The rearrangement uses TRBV5-1 and TRBJ2-1; D gene unclear. V gave up 3 bases and J gave up 6 bases, with 10 bases separating them. Germline V gene sequence: CDR1 SGHRS, CDR2 YFSETQ. The CDR3 runs to 13 residues. CDR3 loop: CASSSEFSNEQFF. In nucleotides, the CDR3 is TGCGCCAGCAGCTCCGAGTTCTCCAATGAGCAGTTCTTC.

J is TRBJ2-1 and V is TRBV5-6, with D perhaps matching TRBD2 (5 bases). This CDR3 spans 15 amino acids. Germline V gene data show CDR1 as SGHDT and CDR2 as YYEEEE. Trimming took off 7 bases at V and 0 bases at J, with 14 bases between the two ends. CDR3 nucleotide sequence: TGTGCCAGCCTTAGCCGAGGGTACTCCTACAATGAGCAGTTCTTC. This translates into CASLSRGYSYNEQFF.

V and J are TRBV30 and TRBJ1-1, with D possibly TRBD1 on 5 matching bases. V lost 2 bases and J lost 5, with 15 bases in between. CDR1 GTSNPN and CDR2 SVGIG come from the germline V gene (reference sequence). The CDR3 contains 14 residues. CDR3 bases: TGTGCCTGGAGTAAAGGGAGGGGAAGAACTGAAGCTTTCTTT. This sequence encodes CAWSKGRGRTEAFF. Using reference TRBV30 and TRBJ1-1 for the parts outside the CDR3, the full variable domain is SQTIHQWPATLVQPVGSPLSLECTVEGTSNPNLYWYRQAAGRGLQLLFYSVGIGQISSEVPQNLSASRPQDRQFILSSKKLLLSDSGFYLCAWSKGRGRTEAFFGQGTRLTVV.

On this clone: The identical CDR3 is also encoded by other nucleotide sequences in the sample. CDR3 loop: CASSTGLSYNEQFF. Here the CDR3 DNA reads TGTGCCAGCAGCACTGGACTCTCCTACAATGAGCAGTTCTTC. The gene calls are TRBV7-3 and TRBJ2-1, with D tentatively TRBD2 (5 bases). The V end was cut by 5 bases, the J end by 0 bases, with 8 bases between. CDR1 SGHTA and CDR2 FQGTGA come from the germline V gene. The CDR3 totals 14 residues.

This chain links TRBV2 with TRBJ2-4; 8 nucleotides align to TRBD2. Trimming removed 7 bases from V and 3 bases from J; junction bases left unmatched: 23. CDR3 length: 20 amino acids. The germline V gene has CDR1 SNHLY and CDR2 FYNNEI. The CDR3 bases are TGTGCCAGCACCCCCGGAGGCGGGAGGCCGGACCGTCGGGGCAAAAACATTCAGTACTTC. Amino acid sequence: CASTPGGGRPDRRGKNIQYF.

The rearrangement uses TRBV18 and TRBJ2-1, with 9 bases identical to TRBD2. The CDR3 is 15 residues long. The J segment lost 5 bases and the V segment lost 4 bases, leaving 6 bases of the junction unmatched. Germline V CDR1 and CDR2: KGHSH, LQKENI. The CDR3: CASSRGIAGDNEQFF. The DNA of the CDR3 is TGTGCCAGCTCACGTGGAATAGCGGGAGACAATGAGCAGTTCTTC.

V usage is TRBV5-4 and J usage is TRBJ1-1; TRBD1 agrees at 9 bases. CDR3 length: 14 residues. Germline CDR1 and CDR2: SGHNT and YYREEE (reference sequence). V gave up 6 bases and J gave up 2 bases; unmatched junction bases: 5. The CDR3 DNA sequence: TGTGCCAGCAAACCGGGACAGGGTAACACTGAAGCTTTCTTT. Its protein is CASKPGQGNTEAFF.

As DNA, the CDR3 is TGTGCCAGCTGGGGAGGGTTCTCCTACGAGCAGTACTTC. Amino acids: CASWGGFSYEQYF. V is TRBV28 and J is TRBJ2-7; 7 nucleotides line up with TRBD2. Trimming removed 8 bases from V and 0 bases from J; junction bases left unmatched: 4. This CDR3 has 13 residues. The germline V gene has CDR1 MDHEN and CDR2 SYDVKM.